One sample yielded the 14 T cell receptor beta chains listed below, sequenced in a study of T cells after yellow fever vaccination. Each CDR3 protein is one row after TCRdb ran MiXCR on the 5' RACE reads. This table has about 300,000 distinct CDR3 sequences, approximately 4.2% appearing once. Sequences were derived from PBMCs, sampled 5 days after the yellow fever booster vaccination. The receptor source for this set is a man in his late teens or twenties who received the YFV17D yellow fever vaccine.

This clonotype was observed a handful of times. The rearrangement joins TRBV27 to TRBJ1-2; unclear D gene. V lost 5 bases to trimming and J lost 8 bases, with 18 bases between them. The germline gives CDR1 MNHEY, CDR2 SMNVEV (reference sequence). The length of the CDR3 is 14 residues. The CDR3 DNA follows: TGTGCCAGCAGTCGCTCCACCACCGCGGGGGGCTACACCTTC. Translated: CASSRSTTAGGYTF.

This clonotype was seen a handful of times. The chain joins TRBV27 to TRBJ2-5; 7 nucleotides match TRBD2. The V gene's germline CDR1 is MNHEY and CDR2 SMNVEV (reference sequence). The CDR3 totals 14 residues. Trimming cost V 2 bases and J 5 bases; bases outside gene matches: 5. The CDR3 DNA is TGTGCCAGCAGTTTAAACGGGAGGTGGGAGACCCAGTACTTC. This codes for CASSLNGRWETQYF.

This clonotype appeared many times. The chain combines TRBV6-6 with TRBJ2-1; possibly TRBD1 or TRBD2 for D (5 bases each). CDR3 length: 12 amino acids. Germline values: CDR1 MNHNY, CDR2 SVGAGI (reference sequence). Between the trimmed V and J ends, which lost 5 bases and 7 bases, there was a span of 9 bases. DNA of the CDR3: TGTGCCAGCAGTGCGAGGGGTAATGAGCAGTTCTTC. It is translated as CASSARGNEQFF.

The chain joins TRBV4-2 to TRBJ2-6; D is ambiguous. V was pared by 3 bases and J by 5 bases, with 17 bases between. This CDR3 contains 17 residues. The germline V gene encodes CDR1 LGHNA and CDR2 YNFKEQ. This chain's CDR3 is CASSHNTVSPWANVLTF. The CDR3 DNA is TGTGCCAGCAGCCATAACACGGTTTCTCCTTGGGCCAACGTCCTGACTTTC.

The CDR3 sequence: CASRDNPEAEAFF. The CDR3 bases are TGCGCCAGCAGGGACAACCCGGAGGCTGAAGCTTTCTTT. This chain links TRBV5-1 with TRBJ1-1, with a possible D match to TRBD1 (5 bases). From germline, CDR1 is SGHRS and CDR2 YFSETQ. The V and J ends lost 5 bases and 6 bases respectively, with 14 bases between them. The CDR3 extends over 13 amino acids. Filled out from reference TRBV5-1 and TRBJ1-1, the complete variable domain reads KAGVTQTPRYLIKTRGQQVTLSCSPISGHRSVSWYQQTPGQGLQFLFEYFSETQRNKGNFPGRFSGRQFSNSRSEMNVSTLELGDSALYLCASRDNPEAEAFFGQGTRLTVV.

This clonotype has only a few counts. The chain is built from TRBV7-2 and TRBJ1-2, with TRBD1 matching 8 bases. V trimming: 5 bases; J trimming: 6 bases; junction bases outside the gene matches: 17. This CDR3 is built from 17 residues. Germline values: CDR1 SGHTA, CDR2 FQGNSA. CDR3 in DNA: TGTGCCAGCAGCCCCGCGGGCCACCCCCAGGGGGCGGATGGCTACACCTTC. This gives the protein CASSPAGHPQGADGYTF.

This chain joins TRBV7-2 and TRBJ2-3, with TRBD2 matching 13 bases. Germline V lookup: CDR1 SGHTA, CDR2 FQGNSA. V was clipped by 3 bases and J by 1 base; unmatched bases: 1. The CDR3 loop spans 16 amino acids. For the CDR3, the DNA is TGTGCCAGCAGCTTCGGACTAGCGGGGGGCACAGATACGCAGTATTTT. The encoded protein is CASSFGLAGGTDTQYF. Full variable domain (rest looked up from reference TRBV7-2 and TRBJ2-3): GAGVSQSPSNKVTEKGKDVELRCDPISGHTALYWYRQSLGQGLEFLIYFQGNSAPDKSGLPSDRFSAERTGGSVSTLTIQRTQQEDSAVYLCASSFGLAGGTDTQYFGPGTRLTVL.

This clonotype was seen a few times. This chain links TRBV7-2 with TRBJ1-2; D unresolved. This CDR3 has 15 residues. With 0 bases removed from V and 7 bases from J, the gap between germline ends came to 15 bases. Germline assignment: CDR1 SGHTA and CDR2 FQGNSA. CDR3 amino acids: CASSLAGAEYGGYTF. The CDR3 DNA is TGTGCCAGCAGCTTAGCAGGAGCGGAGTACGGTGGCTACACCTTC.

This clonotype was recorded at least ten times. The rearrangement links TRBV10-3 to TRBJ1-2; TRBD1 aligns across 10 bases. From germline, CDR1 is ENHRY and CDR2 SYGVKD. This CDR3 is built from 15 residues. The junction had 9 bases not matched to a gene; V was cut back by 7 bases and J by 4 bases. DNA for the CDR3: TGTGCCATCATGGAGGGACAGGGGTCTTCCTATGGCTACACCTTC. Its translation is CAIMEGQGSSYGYTF.

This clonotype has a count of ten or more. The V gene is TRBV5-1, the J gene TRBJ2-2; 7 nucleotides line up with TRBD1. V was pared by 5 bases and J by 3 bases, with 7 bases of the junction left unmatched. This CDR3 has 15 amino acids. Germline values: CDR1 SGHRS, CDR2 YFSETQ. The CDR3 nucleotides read TGCGCCAGCAGTCGACAGGGTCTGGACACCGGGGAGCTGTTTTTT. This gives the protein CASSRQGLDTGELFF.

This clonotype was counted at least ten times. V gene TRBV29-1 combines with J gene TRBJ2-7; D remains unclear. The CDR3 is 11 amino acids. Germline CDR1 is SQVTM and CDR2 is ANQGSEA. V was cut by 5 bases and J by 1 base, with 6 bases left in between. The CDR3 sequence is CSVRASYEQYV. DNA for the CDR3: TGCAGCGTTCGGGCTTCCTACGAGCAGTACGTC.

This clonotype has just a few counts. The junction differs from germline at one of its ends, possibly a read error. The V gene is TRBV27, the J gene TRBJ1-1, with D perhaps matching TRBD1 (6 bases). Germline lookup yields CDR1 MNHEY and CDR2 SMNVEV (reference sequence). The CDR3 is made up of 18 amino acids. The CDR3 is CASSKYAAFQQGATEAFF. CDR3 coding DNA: TGTGCCAGCAGTAAATACGCCGCCTTCCAACAGGGCGCGACTGAGGCTTTCTTT.

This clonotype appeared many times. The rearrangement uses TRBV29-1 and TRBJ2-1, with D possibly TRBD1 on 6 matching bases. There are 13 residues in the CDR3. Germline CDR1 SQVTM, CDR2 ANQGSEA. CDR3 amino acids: CSPVGQNTNEQFF. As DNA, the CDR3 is TGCAGTCCCGTCGGACAGAATACGAATGAGCAGTTCTTC.

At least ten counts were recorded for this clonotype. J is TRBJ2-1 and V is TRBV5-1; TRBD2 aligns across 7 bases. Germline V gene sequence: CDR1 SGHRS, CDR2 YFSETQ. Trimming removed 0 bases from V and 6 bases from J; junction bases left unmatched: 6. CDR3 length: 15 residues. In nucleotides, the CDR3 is TGCGCCAGCAGCTTGGTTCCAGCGGGGACCAATGAGCAGTTCTTC. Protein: CASSLVPAGTNEQFF.